Sequencing of this TCR beta chain was carried out in a study of T cell responses to AZD1222 COVID-19 vaccine (dated by TCRdb to the early 2020s). Study-wide context: TCR sequencing covered fewer than 250 trial participants: 200 to 210 given two doses of AZD1222 and around 25 given two doses of MenACWY control vaccine. Trial participants were enrolled by age into 18-55, 56-69 and 70-plus year subgroups, with around 150, 28 and 57 TCR-sequenced participants respectively.

According to the study, the label for this sample's time point signals: baseline before first vaccination. The sample's treatment or condition label, in plain terms: meningococcal conjugate vaccine given as trial control. The vaccinee samples were drawn from two UK trials, COV001 and COV002, one of which was a single-blind randomized controlled phase 2/3 trial testing AZD1222 (ChAdOx1 nCoV-19) in healthy adults. For TCRbeta chain sequencing, PBMC samples from trial participants were taken at day 0 and at day 28 after the second dose. CDR1 and CDR2 are read off the germline V gene (reference sequence) as LNHDA and SQIVND. Counted from cysteine to phenylalanine, this CDR3 has 17 amino acids. This entry keeps only the CDR3 DNA: 51 bases, framed from base 1. Trimming at the junction amounts to 6 bases on V and 0 bases on J, and the germline ends lie 18 bases apart. Overall study outcomes, separate from this receptor: The 56-69-year group was small, and its depth increase did not reach significance, likely because of low power. Because no samples from the day 14 peak response were available, repertoires could be characterized only after the peak T cell response. Conclusions about previously exposed vaccinees are limited because only 6 or 7 AZD1222 recipients were SARS-CoV-2 seropositive at baseline. Participants were mostly white British, with more females than males. The authors suggested clonal diversity may have been underestimated. Spike-specific TCR breadth and depth rose significantly after two AZD1222 doses compared with day 0 and with MenACWY recipients. CD4 TCRs associated with the vaccine covered the entire spike protein, and the dominant responses were in regions 160-218 and 743-854. Reportedly, almost half of the unique spike-specific TCRs recognized epitopes lying outside the regions that are mutated in the B.1.351 and B.1.1.7 variants.

Comment on this clone: What antigen it recognizes has not been identified. Base-call qualities are not available, and no considerably larger clone is one nucleotide away.

The CDR3 regions of human TCRbeta chains were subjected to immunosequencing. In the authors' own workflow: Repertoire TCRs were matched against a reference library of SARS-CoV-2-specific TCRs generated with the MIRA antigen-specificity platform. Breadth meant the fraction of unique TCRs that were SARS-CoV-2-associated, whereas depth meant the fraction of total T cells that were SARS-CoV-2-associated. Using the MIRA data, every spike-specific TCR was mapped to the spike region that the TCR reacted to and assigned to either a CD4 or a CD8 class. Log10-transformed breadth and depth values were compared by one-way ANOVA with Sidak's multiple comparisons tests. TCRdb retrieved this table from immuneACCESS and kept in-frame rearrangements only. Not all clones are present; in checked studies, unresolved V genes account for under half, and no reason is known for the remainder. That table gives V, J and clone size, and the DNA gave D and trimming. This sample holds some 150,000 clones; about 92% were observed only once. Together, the top ten hold roughly 4.4% of the sample.

The sequence came from an adult in good health. This specimen consisted of peripheral blood, obtained on day 0 of MenACWY control vaccination. The chain employs TRBV19 and TRBJ2-1; the D segment could be TRBD2, given 5 matching bases. DNA sequence: TGTGCCAGTAGCCTGGGCGGGCCTATGAGCTCCTACAATGAGCAGTTCTTC. Its protein reads: CASSLGGPMSSYNEQFF.